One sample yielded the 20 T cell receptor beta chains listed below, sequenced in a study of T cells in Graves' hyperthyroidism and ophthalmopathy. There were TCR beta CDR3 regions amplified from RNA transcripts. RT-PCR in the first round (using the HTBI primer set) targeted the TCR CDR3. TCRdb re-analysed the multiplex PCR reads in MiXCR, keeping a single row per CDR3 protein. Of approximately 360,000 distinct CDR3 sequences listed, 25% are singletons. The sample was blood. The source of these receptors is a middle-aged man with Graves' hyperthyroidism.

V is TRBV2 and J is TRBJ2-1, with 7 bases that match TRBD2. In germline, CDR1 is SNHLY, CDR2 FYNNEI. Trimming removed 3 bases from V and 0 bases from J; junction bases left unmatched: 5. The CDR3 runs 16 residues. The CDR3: CASSDPLAISYNEQFF. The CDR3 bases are TGTGCCAGCAGTGACCCACTAGCGATCTCCTACAATGAGCAGTTCTTC.

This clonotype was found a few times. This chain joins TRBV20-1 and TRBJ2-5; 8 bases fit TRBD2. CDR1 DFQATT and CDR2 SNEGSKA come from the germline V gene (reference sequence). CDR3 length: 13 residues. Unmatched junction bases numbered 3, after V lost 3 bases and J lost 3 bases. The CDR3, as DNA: TGCAGTGCTAGTTTACTAGCGGAAGAGACCCAGTACTTC. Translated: CSASLLAEETQYF.

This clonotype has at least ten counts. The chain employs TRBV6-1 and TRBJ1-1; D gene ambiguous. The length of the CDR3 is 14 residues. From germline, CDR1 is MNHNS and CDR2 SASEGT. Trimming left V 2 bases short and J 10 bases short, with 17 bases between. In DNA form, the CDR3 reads TGTGCCAGCAGTGAACCGCCCATACCGATCGGAGCTTTCTTT. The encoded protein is CASSEPPIPIGAFF.

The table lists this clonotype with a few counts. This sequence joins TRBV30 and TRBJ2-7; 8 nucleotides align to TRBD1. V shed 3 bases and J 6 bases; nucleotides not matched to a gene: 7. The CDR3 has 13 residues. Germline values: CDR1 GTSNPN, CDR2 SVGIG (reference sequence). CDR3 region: CAWSGQGRGEQYF. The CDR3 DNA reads TGTGCCTGGAGCGGACAGGGAAGGGGCGAGCAGTACTTC.

The CDR3 DNA reads TGTGCCAGCAGACGCTCGACAGATGGAGAGACCCAGTACTTC. Amino acids: CASRRSTDGETQYF. The chain is built from TRBV12-3 or TRBV12-4 and TRBJ2-5; D possibly corresponds to TRBD1 (5 bases). V was clipped by 6 bases and J by 4 bases, with 15 bases between them. The length of the CDR3 is 14 residues.

The CDR3 DNA reads TGCGCCAGCAGCCCCTCGGGTTCTGGAAACACCATATATTTT. As protein: CASSPSGSGNTIYF. The chain is built from TRBV5-1 and TRBJ1-3; D is unclear. Germline V lookup: CDR1 SGHRS, CDR2 YFSETQ. V lost 4 bases, J lost 1 base, and 9 bases lay in between. This CDR3 region has 14 residues.

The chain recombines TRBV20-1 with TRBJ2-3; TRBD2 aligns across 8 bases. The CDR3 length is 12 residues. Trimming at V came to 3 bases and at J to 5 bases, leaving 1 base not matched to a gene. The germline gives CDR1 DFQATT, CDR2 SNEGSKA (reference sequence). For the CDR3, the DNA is TGCAGTGCTAGCGGGAGGGGAGATACGCAGTATTTT. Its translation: CSASGRGDTQYF.

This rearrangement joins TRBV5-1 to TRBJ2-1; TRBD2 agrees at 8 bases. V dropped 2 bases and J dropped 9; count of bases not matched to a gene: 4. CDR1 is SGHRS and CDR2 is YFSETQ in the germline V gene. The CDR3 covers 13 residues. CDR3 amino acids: CASSFSGSVEQFF. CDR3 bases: TGCGCCAGCAGCTTCAGCGGGAGTGTTGAGCAGTTCTTC.

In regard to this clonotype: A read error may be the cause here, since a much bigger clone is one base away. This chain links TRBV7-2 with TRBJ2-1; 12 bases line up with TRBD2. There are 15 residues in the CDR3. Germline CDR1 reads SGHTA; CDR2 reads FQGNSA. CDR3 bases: TGTGCCAGCAGCTCTGGACTAGCGGGACCTGGTGAGCAGTGCTTC. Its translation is CASSSGLAGPGEQCF.

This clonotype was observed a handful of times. CDR3 residues: CSAARTSGRYEQYF. The CDR3 DNA reads as TGCAGTGCTGCCCGGACTAGCGGGAGATACGAGCAGTACTTC. The chain is built from TRBV20-1 and TRBJ2-7; 13 bases are a match to TRBD2. Germline CDR1 DFQATT, CDR2 SNEGSKA (reference sequence). The CDR3 covers 14 residues. Losses at the gene ends were 5 bases for V and 4 bases for J; bases not matched to a gene: 5.

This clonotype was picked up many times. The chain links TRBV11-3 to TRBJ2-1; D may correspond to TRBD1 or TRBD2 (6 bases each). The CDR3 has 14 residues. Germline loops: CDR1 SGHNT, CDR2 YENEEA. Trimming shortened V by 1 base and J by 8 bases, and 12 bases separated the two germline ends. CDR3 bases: TGTGCCAGCAGCTTAGTTGTGGGGGGCGATGAGCAGTTCTTC. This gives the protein CASSLVVGGDEQFF.

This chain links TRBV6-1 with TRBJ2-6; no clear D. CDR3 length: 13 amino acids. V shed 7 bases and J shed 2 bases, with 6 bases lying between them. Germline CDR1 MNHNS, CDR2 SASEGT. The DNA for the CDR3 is TGTGCCAGCACTCCACCTGGGGCCAACGTCCTGACTTTC. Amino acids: CASTPPGANVLTF.

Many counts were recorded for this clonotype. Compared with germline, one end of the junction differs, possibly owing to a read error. The CDR3 reads CASSLDLMNTEAFF. In DNA form, the CDR3 reads TGTGCCAGCAGTTTAGACCTCATGAACACTGAAGCTTTCTTT. The chain is built from TRBV11-1 and TRBJ1-1; D is ambiguous. CDR3 length: 14 amino acids. In germline, CDR1 is SGHAT, CDR2 FQDESV (reference sequence). Drawing the rest from reference TRBV11-1 and TRBJ1-1, the complete variable domain is EAEVAQSPRYKITEKSQAVAFWCDPISGHATLYWYRQILGQGPELLVQFQDESVVDDSQLPKDRFSAERLKGVDSTLKIQPAELGDSAMYLCASSLDLMNTEAFFGQGTRLTVV.

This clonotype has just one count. CDR3 protein: CASSSVRELFF. CDR3 bases: TGTGCCAGCAGTTCAGTCCGGGAGCTGTTTTTT. The chain employs TRBV28 and TRBJ2-2, with D unclear. The CDR3 loop spans 11 amino acids. V gave up 4 bases and J gave up 9 bases, with 6 bases separating them. Germline CDR1 reads MDHEN; CDR2 reads SYDVKM.

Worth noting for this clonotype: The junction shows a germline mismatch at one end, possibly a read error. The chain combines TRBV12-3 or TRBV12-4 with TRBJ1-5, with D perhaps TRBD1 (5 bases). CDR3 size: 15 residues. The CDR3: CASRLGGDSNQPQHF. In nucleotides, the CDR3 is TGTGCCAGCCGTTTGGGGGGAGACAGCAATCAGCCCCAGCATTTT.

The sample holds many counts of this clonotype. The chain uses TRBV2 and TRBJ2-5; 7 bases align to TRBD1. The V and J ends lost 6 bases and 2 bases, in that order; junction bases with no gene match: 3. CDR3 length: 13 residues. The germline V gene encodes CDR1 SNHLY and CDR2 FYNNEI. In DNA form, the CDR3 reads TGTGCCAGCAGAGACAGGGTACAAGAGACCCAGTACTTC. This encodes CASRDRVQETQYF.

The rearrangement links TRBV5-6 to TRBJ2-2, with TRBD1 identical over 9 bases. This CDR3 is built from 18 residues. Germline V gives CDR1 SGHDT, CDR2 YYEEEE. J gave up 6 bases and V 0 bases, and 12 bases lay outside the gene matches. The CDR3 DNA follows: TGTGCCAGCAGCTTGGTCGGGCGGACAGGGGTCTACCCCGGGGAGCTGTTTTTT. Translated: CASSLVGRTGVYPGELFF.

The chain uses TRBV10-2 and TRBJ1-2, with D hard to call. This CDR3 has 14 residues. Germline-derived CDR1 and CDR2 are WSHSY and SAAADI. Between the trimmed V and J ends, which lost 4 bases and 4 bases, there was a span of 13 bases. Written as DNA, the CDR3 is TGCGCCAGCAGTGGGGCCCCGGGGATCTATGGCTACACCTTC. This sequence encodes CASSGAPGIYGYTF.

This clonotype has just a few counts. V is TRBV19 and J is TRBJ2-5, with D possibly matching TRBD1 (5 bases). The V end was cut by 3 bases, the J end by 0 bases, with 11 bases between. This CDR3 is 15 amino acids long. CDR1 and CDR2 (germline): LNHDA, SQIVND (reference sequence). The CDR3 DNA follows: TGTGCCAGTAGTATGAGCGCAGGGAACCAAGAGACCCAGTACTTC. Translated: CASSMSAGNQETQYF.

This CDR3 reads CASSLTRLNTQYF. The CDR3 DNA reads as TGTGCCAGTAGTCTGACCCGTCTGAATACGCAGTATTTT. J is TRBJ2-3 and V is TRBV19; D remains unclear. V was clipped by 5 bases and J by 7 bases, with 13 bases between them. The V gene's germline CDR1 is LNHDA and CDR2 SQIVND (reference sequence). The CDR3 length is 13 residues.